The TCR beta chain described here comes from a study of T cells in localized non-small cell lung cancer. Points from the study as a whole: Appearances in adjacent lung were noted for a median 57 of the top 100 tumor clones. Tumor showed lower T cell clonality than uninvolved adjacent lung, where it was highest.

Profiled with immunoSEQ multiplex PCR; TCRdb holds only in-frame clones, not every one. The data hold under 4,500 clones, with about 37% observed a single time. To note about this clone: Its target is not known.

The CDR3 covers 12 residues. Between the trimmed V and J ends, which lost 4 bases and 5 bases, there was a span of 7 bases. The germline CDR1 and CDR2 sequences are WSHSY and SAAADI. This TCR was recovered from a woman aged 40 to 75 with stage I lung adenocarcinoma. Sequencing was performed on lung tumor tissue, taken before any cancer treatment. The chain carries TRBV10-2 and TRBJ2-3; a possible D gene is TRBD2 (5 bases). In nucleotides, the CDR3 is TGCGCCAGCAGTGTCGGGGTAGATACGCAGTATTTT. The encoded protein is CASSVGVDTQYF.